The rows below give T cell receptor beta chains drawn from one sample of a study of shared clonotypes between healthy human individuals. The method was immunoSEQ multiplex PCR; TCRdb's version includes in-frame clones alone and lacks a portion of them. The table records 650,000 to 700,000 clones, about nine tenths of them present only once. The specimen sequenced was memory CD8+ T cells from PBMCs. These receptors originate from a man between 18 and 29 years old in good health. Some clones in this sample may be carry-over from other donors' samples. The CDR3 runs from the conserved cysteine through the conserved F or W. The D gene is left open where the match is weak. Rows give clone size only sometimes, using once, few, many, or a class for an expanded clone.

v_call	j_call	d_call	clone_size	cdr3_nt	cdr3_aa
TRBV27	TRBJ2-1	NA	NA	TGTGCCAGCAGTTTAAAACGGGAGTTCTACAATGAGCAGTTCTTC	CASSLKREFYNEQFF
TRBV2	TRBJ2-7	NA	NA	TGTGCCAGCATTTCTTGGGACAACCACTACGAGCAGTACTTC	CASISWDNHYEQYF
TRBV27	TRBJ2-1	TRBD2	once	TGTGCCAGCAGTTTATCGGGGGGGGTGAGTGAGCAGTTCTTC	CASSLSGGVSEQFF
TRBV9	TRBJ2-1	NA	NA	TGTGCCAGCAGCGTAGTAGGGGGTGGGGCAGCAGACAATGAGCAGTTCTTC	CASSVVGGGAADNEQFF
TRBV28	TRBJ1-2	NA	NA	TGTGCCAGCAGCCAACTATCCTATGGCTACACCTTC	CASSQLSYGYTF
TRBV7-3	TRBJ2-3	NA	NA	TGTGCCAGCAGCTCACATTCAGGGGTCGATACGCAGTATTTT	CASSSHSGVDTQYF
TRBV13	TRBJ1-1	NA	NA	TGTGCCAGCAGCTTAGGCGGGTATGGCGGAGACACTGAAGCTTTCTTT	CASSLGGYGGDTEAFF
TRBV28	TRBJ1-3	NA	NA	TGTGCCAGCAGTTTATGGTCTAGCTCTGGAAACACCATATATTTT	CASSLWSSSGNTIYF
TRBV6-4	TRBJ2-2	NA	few	TGTGCCAGCAGTGACTCGATTCCCGGGGAGCTGTTTTTT	CASSDSIPGELFF
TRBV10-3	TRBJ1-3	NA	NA	TGTGCCGTTTTCGGAAACACCATATATTTT	CAVFGNTIYF
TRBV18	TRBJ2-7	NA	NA	TGTGCCAGCTCAACCACTGACAGCTACGAGCAGTACTTC	CASSTTDSYEQYF
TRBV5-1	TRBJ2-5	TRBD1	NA	TGCGCCAGCAGCGCATGGATCTCCACAGGGGGAAAAGAGACCCAGTACTTC	CASSAWISTGGKETQYF
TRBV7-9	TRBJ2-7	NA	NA	TGTGCCAGCAGCAGGGGCTACGAGCAGTACTTC	CASSRGYEQYF
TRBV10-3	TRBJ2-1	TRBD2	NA	TGTGCCATCAGTGGAGGGCTAGCGGGTTACAATGAGCAGTTCTTC	CAISGGLAGYNEQFF
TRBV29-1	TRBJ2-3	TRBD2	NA	TGCAGCGTTGAAGATGTGGCTAGCGGAGACACAGATACGCAGTATTTT	CSVEDVASGDTDTQYF
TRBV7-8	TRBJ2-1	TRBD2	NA	TGTGCCAGCAGCTCCCCGACTAGCGGGAGAGGAGTAGGGTCCTACAATGAGCAGTTCTTC	CASSSPTSGRGVGSYNEQFF
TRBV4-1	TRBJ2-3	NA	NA	TGCGCCAGCAGCCAAGTTTTTTGGAGTACAGATACGCAGTATTTT	CASSQVFWSTDTQYF
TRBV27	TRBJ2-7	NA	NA	TGTGCCAGCAGTTTGGGGCCGAGCTACGAGCAGTACTTC	CASSLGPSYEQYF
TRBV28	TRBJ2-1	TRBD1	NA	TGTGCCAGCAGTGGACAGGGGGCCTACAATGAGCAGTTCTTC	CASSGQGAYNEQFF
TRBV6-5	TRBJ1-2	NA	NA	TGTGCCAGCAGTTACTCCCCCGGGGGGGAGAACTATGGCTACACCTTC	CASSYSPGGENYGYTF
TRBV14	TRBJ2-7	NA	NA	TGTGCCAGCAGCCAAGCCACCGGACCAAACTACGAGCAGTACTTC	CASSQATGPNYEQYF
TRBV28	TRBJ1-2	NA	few	TGTGCCAGCAGTTTTAATCCAGGAGACGGGGACTATGGCTACACCTTC	CASSFNPGDGDYGYTF
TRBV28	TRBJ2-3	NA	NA	TGTGCCAGCAGCCAGTTAGCGGAGAGCACAGATACGCAGTATTTT	CASSQLAESTDTQYF
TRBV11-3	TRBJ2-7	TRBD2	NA	TGTGCCAGCAGCACCGGGACTAGCGGGACCTACGAGCAGTACTTC	CASSTGTSGTYEQYF
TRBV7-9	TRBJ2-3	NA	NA	TGTGCCAGCAGCACCCGGGACTTTGCCACAGATACGCAGTATTTT	CASSTRDFATDTQYF
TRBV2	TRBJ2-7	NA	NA	TGTGCCAGCAGTGAAAGGTGGGCCGACAAGTACGAGCAGTACTTC	CASSERWADKYEQYF
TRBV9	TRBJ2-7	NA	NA	TGTGCCAGCAGCGTAGGTGTGGGAGGCTACGAGCAGTACTTC	CASSVGVGGYEQYF
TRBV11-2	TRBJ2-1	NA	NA	TGTGCCAGCAGCTTAGGAGTTAATTTCCATGAGCAGTTCTTC	CASSLGVNFHEQFF
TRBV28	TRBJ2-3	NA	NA	TGTGCCAGCAGTTTTATTTTGGGATGGGACACAGATACGCAGTATTTT	CASSFILGWDTDTQYF
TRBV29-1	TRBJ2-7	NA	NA	TGCAGCGTGACGCCCGACAGGCTACGTGACGAGCAGTACTTC	CSVTPDRLRDEQYF
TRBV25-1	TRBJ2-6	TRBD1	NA	TGTGCCAGCAGTGAATTAAGACAGGGGCTAGACGTCCTGACTTTC	CASSELRQGLDVLTF
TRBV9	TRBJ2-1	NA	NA	TGTGCCAGCAGCCACAAGTCGGGGCTAAGCTCCTACAATGAGCAGTTCTTC	CASSHKSGLSSYNEQFF
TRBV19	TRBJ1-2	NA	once	TGTGCCAGTAGTATTCCTACGGGCTCAATCCCCTATGGCTACACCTTC	CASSIPTGSIPYGYTF
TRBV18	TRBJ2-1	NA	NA	TGTGCCAGCTCACCACCCGAGACAGGCTTAGGGGATGAGCAGTTCTTC	CASSPPETGLGDEQFF
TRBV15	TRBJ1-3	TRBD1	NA	TGTGCCACCAGCACTCGAGACAGGGTAGTAGATGGAAACACCATATATTTT	CATSTRDRVVDGNTIYF
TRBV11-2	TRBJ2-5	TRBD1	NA	TGTGCCAGCAGAGATCGACAGGGTCAAGAGACCCAGTACTTC	CASRDRQGQETQYF
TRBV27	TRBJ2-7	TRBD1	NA	TGTGCCAGCAGTTTTAGTCGTGGGGACAGGGACTACGAGCAGTACTTC	CASSFSRGDRDYEQYF
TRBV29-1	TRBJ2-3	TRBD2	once	TGCAGCGTCTCCACAACTAGCGGGAGGGCCGATACGCAGTATTTT	CSVSTTSGRADTQYF
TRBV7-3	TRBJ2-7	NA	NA	TGTGCCAGCAGCTTAGTGGGCGGGAAGGACGAGCAGTACTTC	CASSLVGGKDEQYF
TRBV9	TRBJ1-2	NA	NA	TGTGCCAGCAGCGTAGATCGTGGGGGGGTGTACACCTTC	CASSVDRGGVYTF
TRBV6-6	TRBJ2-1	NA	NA	TGTGCCAGCAGTTACGGAGTTGAGCAGTTCTTC	CASSYGVEQFF
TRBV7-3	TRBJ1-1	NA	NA	TGTGCCAGCAGCTTAGGACAGATCGGAGAAGCTTTCTTT	CASSLGQIGEAFF
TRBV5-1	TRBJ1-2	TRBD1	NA	TGCGCCAGCAGCGGGACAGTCGACTATGGCTACACCTTC	CASSGTVDYGYTF
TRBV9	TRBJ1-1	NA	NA	TGTGCCAGCAGCGTAGGTGCCCGGCTGGGCACTGAAGCTTTCTTT	CASSVGARLGTEAFF
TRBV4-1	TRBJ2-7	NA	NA	TGCGCCAGCAGCCAAGAAGGGAACTACGAGCAGTACTTC	CASSQEGNYEQYF
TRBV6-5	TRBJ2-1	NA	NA	TGTGCCAGCAGTTATTCGGGAAGCTCCTACAATGAGCAGTTCTTC	CASSYSGSSYNEQFF
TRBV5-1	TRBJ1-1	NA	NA	TGCGCCAGCAGCTTGGGGGCAGACCTGAACACTGAAGCTTTCTTT	CASSLGADLNTEAFF
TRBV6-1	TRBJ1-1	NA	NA	TGTGCCAGCAGTGAACCGTCGAACACTGAAGCTTTCTTT	CASSEPSNTEAFF
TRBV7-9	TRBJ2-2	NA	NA	TGTGCCAGCACCGGGGCCGGGGAGCTGTTTTTT	CASTGAGELFF
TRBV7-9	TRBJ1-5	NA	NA	TGTGCCAGCAGCGCGGGACAACCCAATAGCAATCAGCCCCAGCATTTT	CASSAGQPNSNQPQHF
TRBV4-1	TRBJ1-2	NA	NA	TGCGCCAGCAGCCTACCCCCCCAGGACCGCTATGGCTACACCTTC	CASSLPPQDRYGYTF
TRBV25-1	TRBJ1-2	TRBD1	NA	TGTGCCAGCAGTGGGGGGGGACAGGGGTTTTGGAATGGCTACACCTTC	CASSGGGQGFWNGYTF
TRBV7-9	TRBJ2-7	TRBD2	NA	TGTGCCAGCAGCTCTAGCGGGAGGGACTACGAGCAGTACTTC	CASSSSGRDYEQYF
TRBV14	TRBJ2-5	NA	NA	TGTGCCAGCAGCCAAGAACTGGGACTCCACCAAGAGACCCAGTACTTC	CASSQELGLHQETQYF
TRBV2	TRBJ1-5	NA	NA	TGTGCCAGCACCTCGCGGGGGTCGGGGGGTAGCAATCAGCCCCAGCATTTT	CASTSRGSGGSNQPQHF
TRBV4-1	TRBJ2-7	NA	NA	TGCGCCAGCAGCCCGCGTTCCGGGGACGAGCAGTACTTC	CASSPRSGDEQYF
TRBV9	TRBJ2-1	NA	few	TGTGCCAGCAGCGTAACGGGGACCAGCTCCTACAATGAGCAGTTCTTC	CASSVTGTSSYNEQFF
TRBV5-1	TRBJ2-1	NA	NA	TGCGCCAGCAGCAAGGTCGAAAATGAGCAGTTCTTC	CASSKVENEQFF
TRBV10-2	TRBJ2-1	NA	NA	TGCGCCAGTCGCCTAATTCCCCCCTACAATGAGCAGTTCTTC	CASRLIPPYNEQFF
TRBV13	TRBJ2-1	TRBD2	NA	TGTGCCAGCAGCTCCCGACTAGCGGGAGGCCTCTTAGATGAGCAGTTCTTC	CASSSRLAGGLLDEQFF